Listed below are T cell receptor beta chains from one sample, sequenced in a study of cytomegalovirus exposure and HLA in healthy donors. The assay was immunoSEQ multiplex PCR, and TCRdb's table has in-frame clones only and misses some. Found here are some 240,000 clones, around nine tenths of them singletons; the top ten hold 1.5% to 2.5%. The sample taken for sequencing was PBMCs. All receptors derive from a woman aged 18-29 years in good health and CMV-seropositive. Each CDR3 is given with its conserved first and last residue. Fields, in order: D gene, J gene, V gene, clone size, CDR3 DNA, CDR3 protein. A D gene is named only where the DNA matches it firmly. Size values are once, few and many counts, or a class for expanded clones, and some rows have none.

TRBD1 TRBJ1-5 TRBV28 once TGTGCCAGCACCATTACTTTAAAACGGGACAGGGGCAATCAGCCCCAGCATTTT CASTITLKRDRGNQPQHF
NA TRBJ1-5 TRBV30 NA TGTGCCTGGACAACAGGGTTGAGTCAGCCCCAGCATTTT CAWTTGLSQPQHF
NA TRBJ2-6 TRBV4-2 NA TGTGCCAGCAGCCAAGAGACCGGGTCTGGGGCCAACGTCCTGACTTTC CASSQETGSGANVLTF
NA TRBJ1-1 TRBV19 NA TGTGCCAGTAGTCCCCGGGGGGGAACTGAAGCTTTCTTT CASSPRGGTEAFF
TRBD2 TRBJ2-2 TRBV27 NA TGTGCCAGCAGAGGACTAGCGGGATTCACCGGGGAGCTGTTTTTT CASRGLAGFTGELFF
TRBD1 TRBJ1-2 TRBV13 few TGTGCCAGCAGCCATCACTTTGGGACAGGGGACTATGGCTACACCTTC CASSHHFGTGDYGYTF
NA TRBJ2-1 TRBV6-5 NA TGTGCCAGCAGTTACTCGAAAAGCTTCAATGAGCAGTTCTTC CASSYSKSFNEQFF
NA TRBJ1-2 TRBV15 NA TGTGCCACCAGCAGAGAGTCCAGTGGCTACACCTTC CATSRESSGYTF
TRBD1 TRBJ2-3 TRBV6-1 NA TGTGCCAGCAACTCCGGACAGGGACCCACAGATACGCAGTATTTT CASNSGQGPTDTQYF
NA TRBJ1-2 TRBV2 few TGTGCCAGATCTTCAATGACACAGGCGAAAGAGGGCTACACCTTC CARSSMTQAKEGYTF